These 6 T cell receptor beta chains were all obtained from the same sample, sequenced in a study of cytomegalovirus exposure and HLA in healthy donors. It was with 60 Vbeta and 13 Jbeta primers that the PCR ran. Libraries were prepared by immunoSEQ multiplex PCR; TCRdb keeps only in-frame clonotypes and omits some of them. This table has 200,000 to 250,000 clones, around 86% appearing once. Sample: PBMCs. The receptors were sampled from a woman in her thirties or forties in good health and CMV-seronegative.

J is TRBJ2-1 and V is TRBV21-1; the table gives TRBD2 as D, unverified against the DNA. TRBV21-1 is listed as a pseudogene. The CDR3 has 17 residues. The chain's CDR3 is CASSPPRGLVRGGEQFF. The CDR3 DNA reads TGTGCCAGCAGCCCCCCGCGAGGACTGGTGAGAGGTGGTGAGCAGTTCTTC.

The gene calls are TRBV5-1 and TRBJ2-5; the D is unclear. Germline V gives CDR1 SGHRS, CDR2 YFSETQ. The CDR3 has 13 amino acids. Trimming shortened V by 4 bases and J by 2 bases, and 9 bases separated the two germline ends. DNA of the CDR3: TGCGCCAGCAGCCTGATGCTACAAGAGACCCAGTACTTC. It specifies CASSLMLQETQYF.

The chain is built from TRBV2 and TRBJ2-5, with 7 positions matching TRBD2. Germline V gene lookup returns CDR1 SNHLY and CDR2 FYNNEI. The CDR3 spans 14 residues. Germline trimming cut 9 bases from V and 5 bases from J; bases unmatched to any gene: 12. CDR3 sequence: CASTLAGRLETQYF. In DNA, the CDR3 is TGTGCCAGTACCTTAGCGGGCCGGTTGGAGACCCAGTACTTC.

J is TRBJ2-2 and V is TRBV25-1; possibly TRBD2 for D (5 bases). V was trimmed by 1 base and J by 7 bases, leaving 10 bases between them. The germline V gene encodes CDR1 MGHDK and CDR2 SYGVNS. CDR3 size: 14 residues. The CDR3 DNA is TGTGCCAGCAGTGAATTTAGCGCGGGCGGGGAGCTGTTTTTT. Encoded protein: CASSEFSAGGELFF.

The DNA of the CDR3 is TGTGCCAGTAGCCCTAGCGGGAGCGTCTACGAGCAGTACTTC. Amino acid sequence: CASSPSGSVYEQYF. This rearrangement joins TRBV19 to TRBJ2-7; TRBD2 matches at 10 bases. Trimming cost V 6 bases and J 3 bases; bases outside gene matches: 5. The CDR3 extends over 14 amino acids. Looked up from germline, CDR1 is LNHDA and CDR2 is SQIVND (reference sequence).

The gene calls are TRBV11-1 and TRBJ2-7, with 11 bases that match TRBD2. V trimming: 3 bases; J trimming: 7 bases; junction bases outside the gene matches: 8. In germline, CDR1 is SGHAT, CDR2 FQDESV (reference sequence). The CDR3 spans 15 residues. The CDR3 loop reads CASSFSGRASREQYF. Here the CDR3 DNA reads TGTGCCAGCAGCTTTAGCGGGAGGGCCTCCAGGGAGCAGTACTTC.